This T cell receptor beta chain was recovered during a study of T-cell reconstitution after alpha-beta-depleted transplantation in children. The table lists this clonotype with a count of one. The antigen is not known. Broader study findings: At one year after transplant, newly produced T cells mostly accounted for T-cell counts and diversity. Recipient T cells and thymic progenitors that survived were the source of the high TCRbeta diversity seen at day 60 in some patients. The study reportedly traced alpha-beta T cells about two months after transplant to several hundred expanded graft clones.

Preparation of the TCRbeta library was carried out with unique molecular identifiers. A single record per CDR3 protein comes from TCRdb applying MiXCR to the PCR reads. The table records 750,000 to 950,000 distinct CDR3 sequences, about 16% of them present only once. The CDR3 contains 18 residues. The ends lost 2 bases at V and 1 base at J; junction bases unmatched: 7. The V gene's germline CDR1 is SGHAT and CDR2 FQDESV (reference sequence). This sequence originates from a male patient aged 10-17 years who had a stem cell transplant for acute lymphoblastic leukemia, so the T cells may come from the graft donor. The V gene is TRBV11-1, the J gene TRBJ2-1; 11 positions match TRBD2. Sample: PBMCs, mostly from graft donor cells, taken 360 days after TCRalphabeta/CD19-depleted stem cell transplant. CDR3 sequence: CASSLTRPSGRSYNEQFF. The CDR3 DNA follows: TGTGCCAGCAGCTTAACGCGTCCTAGCGGGAGGTCCTACAATGAGCAGTTCTTC.